This is a list of T cell receptor beta chains from one sample in a study of identical twins. TCRdb re-called the 5' RACE reads through MiXCR, storing one row per CDR3 protein. The sample lists 510,000 or so distinct CDR3 sequences; approximately 16% were seen once. This same sample was also taken into another study, of yellow fever vaccine responses in identical twins.

Specimen: CD4+ T cells sorted from blood. The receptors come from a woman aged 18-30 years in good health. The CDR3 runs from the conserved cysteine through the conserved F or W. The order of the fields is J gene, V gene, clone size, D gene, CDR3 DNA, CDR3 protein. The D gene is left open where the match is weak. Only some rows state a clone size, as once, few, many or a class for expanded clones.

TRBJ2-3 | TRBV18 | . | . | TGTGCCAGCTCACCGGGGACACTAGCAGGGGATACGCAGTATTTT | CASSPGTLAGDTQYF
TRBJ2-3 | TRBV12-3/TRBV12-4 | many | . | TGTGCCAGCAGCACCGTCGGGAGCGGCACAGATACGCAGTATTTT | CASSTVGSGTDTQYF
TRBJ2-1 | TRBV2 | many | . | TGTGCCAGCCATCCCGGGAAAAGCTCCTACAATGAGCAGTTCTTC | CASHPGKSSYNEQFF
TRBJ2-2 | TRBV4-1 | . | . | TGCGCCAGCAGCCACGAGAACACCGGGGAGCTGTTTTTT | CASSHENTGELFF
TRBJ1-1 | TRBV10-3 | few | . | TGTGCCACCACAGTAGATGCGAACACTGAAGCTTTCTTT | CATTVDANTEAFF
TRBJ2-5 | TRBV6-5 | . | TRBD2 | TGTGCCAGCAGCTACGTCGGGGGGGAGACCCAGTACTTC | CASSYVGGETQYF
TRBJ2-1 | TRBV3-1 | . | TRBD1 | TGTGCCAGCAGCCAACACCTAAGACAGGGGGGAGGCAATGAGCAGTTCTTC | CASSQHLRQGGGNEQFF
TRBJ2-1 | TRBV20-1 | few | . | TGCAGTGCCCCCACCCGTAGAATGGTCAATGAGCAGTTCTTC | CSAPTRRMVNEQFF
TRBJ2-5 | TRBV28 | . | TRBD1 | TGTGCCGCCGCAGGGGGCCTCTTGGAGACCCAGTACTTC | CAAAGGLLETQYF
TRBJ2-3 | TRBV28 | few | . | TGTGCCAGCAGTTTATGGCAAGGCGGGGATAGCACAGATACGCAGTATTTT | CASSLWQGGDSTDTQYF
TRBJ2-5 | TRBV28 | . | . | TGTGCCAGCAGTTTTAGCGATAGGGAGACCCAGTACTTC | CASSFSDRETQYF
TRBJ1-1 | TRBV19 | . | TRBD1 | TGTGCCGCCAGGGGGGGGGAATACACTGAAGCTTTCTTT | CAARGGEYTEAFF
TRBJ2-2 | TRBV4-2 | few | TRBD2 | TGTGCCAGCAGCCAAGGAGCGGGAGTCACCGGGGAGCTGTTTTTT | CASSQGAGVTGELFF